This TCR beta chain stems from a study of T-cell memory formation after mild COVID-19. Many counts were recorded for this clonotype. Its antigen is currently unknown. 5'RACE with constant-segment primers built TCRalpha and TCRbeta cDNA libraries with UMIs. TCRdb used MiXCR to reprocess the 5' RACE reads, holding one entry per CDR3 protein. This table holds around 250,000 distinct CDR3 sequences, 16% found once. Study findings and constraints: Clones contracting day 15 to 85 were balanced CD4/CD8; later expanders leaned CD4+. Second-wave clones peaking on day 37 lacked confirmed SARS-CoV-2 specificity. The pre-infection memory compartment contained some responding clones, suggesting cross-reactive memory joined.

The CDR3 length is 12 residues. Per germline, CDR1 SGHTA and CDR2 FQGNSA. The V end lost 3 bases, the J end lost 7 bases, and 9 bases lay between the germline ends. The specimen was PBMCs or a T cell subset sorted from them (not recorded which). This clonotype originated in a man aged 18 to 29 who had mild COVID-19 (a few samples of this study predate the infection). Cell type and time point are not known. The chain employs TRBV7-2 and TRBJ2-5; D is possibly TRBD2 (5 bases). Written as DNA, the CDR3 is TGTGCCAGCAGCTTTCCCGGAGGGACCCAGTACTTC. Amino acids: CASSFPGGTQYF.